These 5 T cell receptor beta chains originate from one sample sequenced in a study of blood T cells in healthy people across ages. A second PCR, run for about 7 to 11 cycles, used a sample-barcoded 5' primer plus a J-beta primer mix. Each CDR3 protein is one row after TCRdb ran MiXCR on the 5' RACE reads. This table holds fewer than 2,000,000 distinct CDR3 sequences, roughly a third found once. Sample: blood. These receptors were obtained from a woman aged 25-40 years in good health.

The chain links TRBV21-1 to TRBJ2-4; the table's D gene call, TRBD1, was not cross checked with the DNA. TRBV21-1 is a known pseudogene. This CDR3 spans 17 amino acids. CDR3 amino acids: CASSKGGDRGAKNIQYF. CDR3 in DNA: TGTGCCAGCAGCAAAGGGGGCGACAGGGGAGCCAAAAACATTCAGTACTTC.

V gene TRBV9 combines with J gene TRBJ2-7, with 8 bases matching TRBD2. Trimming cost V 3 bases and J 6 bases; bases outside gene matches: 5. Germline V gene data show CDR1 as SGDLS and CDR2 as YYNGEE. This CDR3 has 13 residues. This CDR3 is CASSAGGGSEQYF. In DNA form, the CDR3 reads TGTGCCAGCAGCGCCGGGGGGGGCTCCGAGCAGTACTTC. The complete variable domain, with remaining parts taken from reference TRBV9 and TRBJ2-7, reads DSGVTQTPKHLITATGQRVTLRCSPRSGDLSVYWYQQSLDQGLQFLIQYYNGEERAKGNILERFSAQQFPDLHSELNLSSLELGDSALYFCASSAGGGSEQYFGPGTRLTVT.

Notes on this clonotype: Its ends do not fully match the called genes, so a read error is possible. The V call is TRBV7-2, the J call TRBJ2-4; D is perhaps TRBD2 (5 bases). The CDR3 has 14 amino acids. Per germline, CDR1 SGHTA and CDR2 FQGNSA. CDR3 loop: CAGSLGLAKNIQYF. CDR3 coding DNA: TGTGCCGGCAGCTTAGGACTAGCCAAAAACATTCAGTACTTC.

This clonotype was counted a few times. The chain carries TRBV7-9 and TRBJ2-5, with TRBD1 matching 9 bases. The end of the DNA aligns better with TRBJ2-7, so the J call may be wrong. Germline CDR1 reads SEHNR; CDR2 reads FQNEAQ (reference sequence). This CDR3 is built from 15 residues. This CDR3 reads CASSHGTGNWGEQYF. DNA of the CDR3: TGTGCCAGCAGCCACGGGACAGGGAACTGGGGCGAGCAGTACTTC.

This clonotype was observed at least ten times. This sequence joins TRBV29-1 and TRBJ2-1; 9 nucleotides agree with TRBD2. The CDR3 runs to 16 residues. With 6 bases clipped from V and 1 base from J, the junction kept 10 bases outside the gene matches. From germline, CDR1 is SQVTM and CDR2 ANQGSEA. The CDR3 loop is CSVAEAGGESYNEQFF. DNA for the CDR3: TGCAGCGTCGCAGAGGCGGGAGGGGAGTCCTACAATGAGCAGTTCTTC.